The 3 T cell receptor beta chains below come from one sample, sequenced in a study of T cells in Graves' hyperthyroidism and ophthalmopathy. Amplification of TCR beta CDR3 regions was performed using RNA transcripts as template. When the TCR CDR3 underwent first-round RT-PCR, the HTBI primer set was used. TCRdb ran MiXCR on the multiplex PCR reads and lists one entry per CDR3 protein. The table includes some 570,000 distinct CDR3 sequences, 15% to 20% detected once. Sequencing was carried out using blood. Receptors originate from a woman aged 18 to 35 with Graves' ophthalmopathy.

In its sample, this clonotype was seen a few times. The chain links TRBV9 to TRBJ1-2; a weak D match, TRBD1 (5 bases). CDR1 and CDR2 (germline): SGDLS, YYNGEE. This CDR3 is 12 amino acids long. V lost 4 bases, J lost 8 bases, and 12 bases lay in between. In DNA, the CDR3 is TGTGCCAGCAGCAAAGCAGGGAGCGGCTACACCTTC. It yields the protein CASSKAGSGYTF.

This chain joins TRBV24-1 and TRBJ2-2, with D perhaps TRBD1 or TRBD2 (5 bases each). The V gene's germline CDR1 is KGHDR and CDR2 SFDVKD. V dropped 3 bases and J dropped 6 bases, with 16 bases sitting between them. This CDR3 region has 16 residues. Here the CDR3 DNA reads TGTGCCACCAGTGATGCCCAGGGACCCACCGCCGGGGAGCTGTTTTTT. The encoded protein is CATSDAQGPTAGELFF.

The table lists this clonotype with many counts. The chain is built from TRBV2 and TRBJ2-7; 10 bases are shared with TRBD2. Trimming cost V 6 bases and J 3 bases; bases outside gene matches: 5. Germline V CDR1 and CDR2: SNHLY, FYNNEI. CDR3 length: 14 residues. The CDR3 loop reads CASRVAGGYYEQYF. For the CDR3, the DNA is TGTGCCAGCAGAGTAGCGGGAGGCTACTACGAGCAGTACTTC.